The 2 T cell receptor beta chains reported below all come from one sample, sequenced in a study of cytomegalovirus exposure and HLA in healthy donors. PCR primers comprised 60 Vbeta and 13 Jbeta primers. Only in-frame clones appear in the TCRdb table, and some are missing; sequencing was by immunoSEQ multiplex PCR. This repertoire shows fewer than 120,000 clones, about 86% found once; its top ten account for more than 1.5%. Sequencing used PBMCs. All receptors come from a man aged 35 to 55 in good health and CMV-seronegative.

The rearrangement links TRBV30 to TRBJ2-4; D is possibly TRBD1 (5 bases). The germline gives CDR1 GTSNPN, CDR2 SVGIG (reference sequence). Trimming removed 4 bases from V and 0 bases from J, with 7 bases in between. The CDR3 loop spans 13 amino acids. CDR3 in amino acids: CAWTRGAKNIQYF. The DNA for the CDR3 is TGTGCCTGGACAAGGGGAGCCAAAAACATTCAGTACTTC.

The chain is built from TRBV5-1 and TRBJ2-6; D gene uncertain. Trimming removed 5 bases at V and 0 bases at J, with 6 bases between. Germline V CDR1 and CDR2: SGHRS, YFSETQ. CDR3 length: 14 amino acids. The CDR3 loop reads CASRQVSGANVLTF. The DNA for the CDR3 is TGCGCCAGCAGACAAGTCTCTGGGGCCAACGTCCTGACTTTC.